This T cell receptor beta chain was sequenced in a study of vaccination effects on CD4 cells after COVID-19. Across the study: Every participant took two doses of the BNT162b2 or mRNA-1273 vaccine.

Sequenced by immunoSEQ multiplex PCR; TCRdb stores in-frame clones only, minus some. The sample lists about 63,000 clones, roughly 76% occurring once. This clone has just one count. Antigen: not known. Study outcomes and limitations: Healthy vaccinees showed cross-reactivity with common cold coronaviruses in only 1 of 255 vaccine-induced clones. Clones induced by infection and by vaccine showed marked clonal contraction late after vaccination.

Trimming left V 4 bases short and J 5 bases short, with 11 bases between. CDR1 and CDR2 (germline): SGHTA, FQGTGA. The CDR3 extends over 13 amino acids. ViraFEST expansion of antigen-specific CD4+ T cells with viral peptide pools preceded sequencing. Isolating CD4+ T cells followed 9 to 11 days of culture. Vaccinated participants had no history of SARS-CoV-2 infection and tested negative for nucleocapsid antibodies. In the cultures, half the medium was exchanged for IL-2 medium on days 3 and 7. V is TRBV7-3 and J is TRBJ2-5; D may correspond to TRBD1 or TRBD2 (5 bases each). Sequencing used CD4+ T cells from PBMCs cultured with HCoV-OC43 spike peptides, obtained before COVID-19 vaccination. The subset denotes: HCoV-OC43 spike overlapping peptide pool stimulation. The sequence was collected from a human donor who received a COVID-19 vaccine. The DNA of the CDR3 is TGTGCCAGCAGCTCGGGACGGTCGGAGACCCAGTACTTC. Translating gives CASSSGRSETQYF.